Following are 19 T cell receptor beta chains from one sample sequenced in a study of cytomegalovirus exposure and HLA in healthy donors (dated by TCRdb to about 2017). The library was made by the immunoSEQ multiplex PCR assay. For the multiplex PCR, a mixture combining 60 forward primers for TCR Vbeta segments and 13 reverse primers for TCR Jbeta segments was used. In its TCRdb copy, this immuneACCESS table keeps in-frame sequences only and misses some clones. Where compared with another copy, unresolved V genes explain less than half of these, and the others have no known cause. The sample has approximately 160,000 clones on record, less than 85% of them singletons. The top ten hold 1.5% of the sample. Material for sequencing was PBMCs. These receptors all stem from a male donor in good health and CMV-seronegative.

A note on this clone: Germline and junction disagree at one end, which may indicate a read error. The DNA for the CDR3 is TGTGCCAGCAGCTTAGCCGGGACTGGGGAGGACTTC. As protein: CASSLAGTGEDF. This chain uses TRBV7-9 with TRBJ2-4, with TRBD2 as a possible D gene (6 bases). This CDR3 spans 12 amino acids. Germline CDR1 reads SEHNR; CDR2 reads FQNEAQ (reference sequence).

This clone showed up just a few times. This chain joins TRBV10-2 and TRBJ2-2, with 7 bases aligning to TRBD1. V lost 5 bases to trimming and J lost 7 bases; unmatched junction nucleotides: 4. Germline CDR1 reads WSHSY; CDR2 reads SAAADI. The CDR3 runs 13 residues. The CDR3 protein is CASSRQGGGELFF. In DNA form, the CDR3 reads TGCGCCAGCAGTAGACAGGGCGGCGGGGAGCTGTTTTTT.

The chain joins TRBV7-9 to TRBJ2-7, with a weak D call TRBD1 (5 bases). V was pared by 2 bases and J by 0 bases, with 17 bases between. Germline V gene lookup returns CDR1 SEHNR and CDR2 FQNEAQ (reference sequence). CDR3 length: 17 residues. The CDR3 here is CASSLTRDHYPSYEQYF. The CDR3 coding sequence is TGTGCCAGCAGCTTAACCAGGGATCACTATCCCTCCTACGAGCAGTACTTC.

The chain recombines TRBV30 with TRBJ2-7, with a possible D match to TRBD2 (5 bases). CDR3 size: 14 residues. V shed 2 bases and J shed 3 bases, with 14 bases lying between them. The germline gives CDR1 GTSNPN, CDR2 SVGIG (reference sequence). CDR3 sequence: CAWSRFRGNYEQYF. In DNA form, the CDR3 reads TGTGCCTGGAGTAGATTTCGGGGAAACTACGAGCAGTACTTC.

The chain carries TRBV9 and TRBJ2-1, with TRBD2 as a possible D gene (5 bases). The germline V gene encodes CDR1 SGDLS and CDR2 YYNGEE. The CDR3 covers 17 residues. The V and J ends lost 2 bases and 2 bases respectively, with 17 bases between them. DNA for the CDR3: TGTGCCAGCAGCGTCTTATCGGGGTCTTATCCCTACAATGAGCAGTTCTTC. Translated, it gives CASSVLSGSYPYNEQFF.

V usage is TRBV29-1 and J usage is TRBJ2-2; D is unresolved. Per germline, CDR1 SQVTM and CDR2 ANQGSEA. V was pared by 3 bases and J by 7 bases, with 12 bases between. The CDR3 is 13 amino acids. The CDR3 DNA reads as TGCAGCGTTGATATATCGGTTGGCGGGGAGCTGTTTTTT. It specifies CSVDISVGGELFF.

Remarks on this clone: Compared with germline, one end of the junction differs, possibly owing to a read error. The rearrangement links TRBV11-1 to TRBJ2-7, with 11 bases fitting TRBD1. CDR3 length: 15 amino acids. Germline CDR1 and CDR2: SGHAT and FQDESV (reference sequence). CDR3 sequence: CASSPGQGAFYGQYF. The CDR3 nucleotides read TGTGCCAGCAGCCCTGGACAGGGGGCCTTCTACGGGCAGTACTTC. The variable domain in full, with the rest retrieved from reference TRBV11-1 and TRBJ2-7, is EAEVAQSPRYKITEKSQAVAFWCDPISGHATLYWYRQILGQGPELLVQFQDESVVDDSQLPKDRFSAERLKGVDSTLKIQPAELGDSAMYLCASSPGQGAFYGQYFGPGTRLTVT.

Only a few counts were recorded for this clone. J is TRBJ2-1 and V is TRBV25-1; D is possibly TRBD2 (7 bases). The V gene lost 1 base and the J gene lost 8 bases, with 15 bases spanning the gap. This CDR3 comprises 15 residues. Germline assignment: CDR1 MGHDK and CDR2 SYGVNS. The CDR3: CASSELVQGRDEQFF. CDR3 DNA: TGTGCCAGCAGTGAATTGGTCCAGGGGAGGGATGAGCAGTTCTTC.

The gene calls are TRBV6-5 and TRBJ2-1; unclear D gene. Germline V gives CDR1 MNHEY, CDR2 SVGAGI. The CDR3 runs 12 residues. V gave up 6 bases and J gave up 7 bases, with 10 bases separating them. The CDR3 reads CASSRGGNEQFF. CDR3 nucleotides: TGTGCCAGCAGCAGAGGTGGGAATGAGCAGTTCTTC.

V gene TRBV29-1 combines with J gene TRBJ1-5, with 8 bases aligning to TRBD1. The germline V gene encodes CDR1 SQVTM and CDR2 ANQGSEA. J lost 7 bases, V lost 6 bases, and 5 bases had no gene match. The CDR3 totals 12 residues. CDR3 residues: CSVQGANQPQHF. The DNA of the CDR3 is TGCAGCGTCCAGGGGGCGAACCAGCCCCAGCATTTT.

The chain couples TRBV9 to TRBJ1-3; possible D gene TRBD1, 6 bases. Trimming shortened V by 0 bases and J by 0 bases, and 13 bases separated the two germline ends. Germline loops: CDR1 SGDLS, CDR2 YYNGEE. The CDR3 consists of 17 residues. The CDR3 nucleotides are TGTGCCAGCAGCGTAGAGGGGGTAGCGAGCTCTGGAAACACCATATATTTT. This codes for CASSVEGVASSGNTIYF. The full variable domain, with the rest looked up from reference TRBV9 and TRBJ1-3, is DSGVTQTPKHLITATGQRVTLRCSPRSGDLSVYWYQQSLDQGLQFLIQYYNGEERAKGNILERFSAQQFPDLHSELNLSSLELGDSALYFCASSVEGVASSGNTIYFGEGSWLTVV.

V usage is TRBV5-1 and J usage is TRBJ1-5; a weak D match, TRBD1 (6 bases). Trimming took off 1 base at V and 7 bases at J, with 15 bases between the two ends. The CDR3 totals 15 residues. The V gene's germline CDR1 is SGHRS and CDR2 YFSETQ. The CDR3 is CASSLFGGPEQPQHF. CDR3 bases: TGCGCCAGCAGCTTGTTCGGGGGGCCGGAACAGCCCCAGCATTTT.

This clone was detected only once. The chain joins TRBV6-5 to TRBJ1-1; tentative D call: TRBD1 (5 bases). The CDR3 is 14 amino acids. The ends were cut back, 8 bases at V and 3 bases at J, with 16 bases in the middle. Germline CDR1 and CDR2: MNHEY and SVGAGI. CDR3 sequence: CASYGAIWDTEAFF. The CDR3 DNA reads TGTGCCAGCTATGGGGCTATATGGGACACTGAAGCTTTCTTT.

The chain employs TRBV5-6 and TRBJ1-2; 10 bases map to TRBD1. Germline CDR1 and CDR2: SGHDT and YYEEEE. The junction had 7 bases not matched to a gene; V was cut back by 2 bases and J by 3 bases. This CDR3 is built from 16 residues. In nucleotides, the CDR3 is TGTGCCAGCAGCTTAATTTTTGGGACAGGGGACTATGGCTACACCTTC. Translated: CASSLIFGTGDYGYTF.

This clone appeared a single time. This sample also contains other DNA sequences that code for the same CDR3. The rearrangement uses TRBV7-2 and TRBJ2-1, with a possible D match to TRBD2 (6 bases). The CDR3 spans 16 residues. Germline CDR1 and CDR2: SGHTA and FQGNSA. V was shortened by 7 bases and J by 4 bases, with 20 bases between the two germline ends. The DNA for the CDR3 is TGTGCCAGCAATGGAGGGGCGACAGCTGGGTACAATGAGCAGTTCTTC. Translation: CASNGGATAGYNEQFF.

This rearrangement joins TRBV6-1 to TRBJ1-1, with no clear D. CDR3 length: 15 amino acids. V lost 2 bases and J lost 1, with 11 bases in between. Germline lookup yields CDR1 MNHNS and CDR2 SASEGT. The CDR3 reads CASSEYDTKNTEAFF. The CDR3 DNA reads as TGTGCCAGCAGTGAATATGACACAAAGAACACTGAAGCTTTCTTT.

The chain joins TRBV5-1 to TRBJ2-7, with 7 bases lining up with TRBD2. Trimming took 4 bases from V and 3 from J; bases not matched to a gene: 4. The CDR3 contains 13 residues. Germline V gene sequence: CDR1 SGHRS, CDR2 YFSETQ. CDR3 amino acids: CASSRGRDYEQYF. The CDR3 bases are TGCGCCAGCAGCCGGGGGAGGGACTACGAGCAGTACTTC.

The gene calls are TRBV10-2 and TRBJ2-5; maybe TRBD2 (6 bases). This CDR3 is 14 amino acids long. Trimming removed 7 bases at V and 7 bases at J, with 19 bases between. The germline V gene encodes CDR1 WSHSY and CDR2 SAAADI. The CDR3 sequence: CASMPPGRIRTQYF. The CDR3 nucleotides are TGCGCCAGCATGCCCCCGGGGAGGATAAGGACCCAGTACTTC.

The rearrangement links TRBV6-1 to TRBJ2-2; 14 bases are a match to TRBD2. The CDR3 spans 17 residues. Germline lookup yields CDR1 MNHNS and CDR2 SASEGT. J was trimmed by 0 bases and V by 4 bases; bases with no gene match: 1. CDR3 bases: TGTGCCAGCAGTGGGACTAGCGGGGGGTCGAACACCGGGGAGCTGTTTTTT. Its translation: CASSGTSGGSNTGELFF.